This TCR beta chain derives from a study of technical replicates of blood from a few donors listed by TCRdb under 2017. Library preparation employed the immunoSEQ multiplex PCR assay. In TCRdb, the immuneACCESS table is reduced to in-frame sequences with V and J assigned. These tables do not hold every clone; where another copy was compared, an unresolved V gene accounts for under half, and the others remain unexplained. This sample has approximately 14,000 clones in its table, and over 70% of those were observed once. The ten largest clones represent roughly an eighth of the sample. In regard to this clone: The target of this receptor is not known. No base quality values were provided; no much bigger clone lies one nucleotide off.

V is shortened by 0 bases, J by 2 bases, and the region joining them spans 11 bases. From a lookup of the germline V gene, CDR1 and CDR2 are MNHEY and SVGAGI. Spanning cysteine to phenylalanine, the CDR3 consists of 15 amino acids. Only CDR3 DNA is held: 45 bases, read in frame from base 1. The clonotype originates from a human donor in good health. The sample was PBMCs. In this chain, TRBV6-5 is recombined with TRBJ2-7, with TRBD2 tentatively as D gene (5 bases match). In nucleotide form, the sequence is TGTGCCAGCAGTTACTCCGTCACCGGGACCTACGAGCAGTACTTC. It translates as CASSYSVTGTYEQYF.